This TCR beta chain was sequenced for a study of neurological immune-mediated disorders (dated by TCRdb to about 2019). Concerning the study at large: The study compared peripheral blood TCR-beta repertoires of HTLV-I-associated myelopathy (HAM/TSP) patients, multiple sclerosis patients and healthy controls using UMI-based sequencing. Alongside PBMC samples, the set of 106 TCR-beta libraries contained longitudinal samples, technical triplicates, and paired CD4+ and CD8+ T-cell subsets that had been sorted. The cohort was made up of around 70 subjects, consisting of about 14 HAM/TSP patients, about 35 multiple sclerosis patients and 20 or so healthy controls.

To synthesize cDNA, template-switch 5'RACE was performed with a primer carrying a 10-nucleotide random unique molecular identifier so that each TCR transcript was tagged. Every sequencing run yielded over 180 million TCR-beta sequences covering 15-18 subjects. The RNeasy kit was used for extraction of total RNA. The KAPA Real-time Library Amplification kit was used to amplify TCR-beta VDJ regions with primers for the TCR constant region and the 5'RACE anchor. A first PCR added sample indexes and Illumina adaptors, and a second PCR then raised library yield. The roughly 650 bp TCR product was size-selected on a 2% E-gel SizeSelection system after Ampure bead purification. Before pooling, library quality was checked on a Bioanalyzer, concentration was measured with Qubit, and libraries were quantified with the Kapa Library Quantification kit. Libraries were sequenced paired-end 2 x 150 bp on an Illumina HiSeq 2500. To increase sequence diversity, about 25-30% phiX was spiked into each library pool. In the source study's methods: The UMI-based MiGEC pipeline processed quality-filtered reads and removed over 75% of raw TCR sequences during error correction. VDJ genes were aligned to IMGT germline references, and each clonotype was defined by a unique CDR3 amino acid sequence together with V-J genes. VDJtools evaluated clonal expansion, Shannon diversity and CDR3 relatedness (CalcPairwiseDistances, ClusterSamples); CLCbio workbench built phylogenetic trees. Clones with at least 8 unique UMIs were defined as expanded, with this threshold being based on coefficient-of-variation modelling across technical triplicates. TCRdb handled the public reads itself, with Q25 trimming in fastp and clone calling in MiXCR, and kept productive beta chains. CDR3 protein sequences are deduplicated, and each keeps its most common genes and DNA. The V and J calls here are based on TCRdb, not the publication. This sample lists around 64,000 distinct CDR3 sequences; about 13% were detected once. The top ten hold 9.5% to 12% of the sample.

This clonotype was detected ten times or more. Its specific antigen is unknown. No much larger clonotype is one base removed from it; base qualities were not supplied. Study-level results and caveats: No identical CDR3 amino acid sequences were found to be shared among expanded clones across subjects, suggesting that TCR-beta repertoires were private in all groups. TCR clonal expansion was highest in HAM/TSP patients and lowest in MS patients, with MS patients falling below even healthy controls.

The CDR3 has 17 amino acids, counting the end cysteine and phenylalanine. Only the CDR3 part of the read is kept: 51 bases, read in frame from the first base. The germline V gene encodes CDR1 MGHRA and CDR2 YSYEKL. Trimming leaves V shorter by 2 bases and J shorter by 10 bases, with the junction holding 18 bases beyond the gene matches. Libraries from unsorted PBMCs were made from 2 million PBMCs kept in RNAlater at -80 degrees C until RNA extraction. Peripheral blood was subjected to Ficoll-Hypaque density gradient centrifugation to isolate PBMCs, which were then cryopreserved in liquid nitrogen. Sequencing used PBMCs. The sequence was obtained from a woman aged 55 to 70 with HTLV-1-associated myelopathy (HAM/TSP). The chain is encoded by TRBV4-1 joined to TRBJ2-5, and 8 junctional nucleotides match TRBD2. The nucleotides are TGCGCCAGCAGCCAACAAGATCGCGGACTAGCAGTGGGGGGCCAGTACTTC. This yields the protein CASSQQDRGLAVGGQYF.